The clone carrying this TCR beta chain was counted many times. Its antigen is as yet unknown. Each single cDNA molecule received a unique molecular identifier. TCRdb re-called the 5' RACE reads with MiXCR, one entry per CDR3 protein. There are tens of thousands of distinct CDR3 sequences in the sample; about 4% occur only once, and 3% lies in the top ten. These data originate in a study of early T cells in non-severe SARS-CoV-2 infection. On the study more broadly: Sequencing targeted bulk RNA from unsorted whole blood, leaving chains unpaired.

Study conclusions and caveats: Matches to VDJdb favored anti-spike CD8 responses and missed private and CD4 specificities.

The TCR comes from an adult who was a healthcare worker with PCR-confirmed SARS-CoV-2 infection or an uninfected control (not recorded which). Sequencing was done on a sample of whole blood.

The CDR3: CASSISVQETQYF. CDR3 sequence (DNA): TGTGCCAGTAGTATTTCGGTCCAAGAGACCCAGTACTTC. V is TRBV19 and J is TRBJ2-5; no clear D gene. Germline CDR1 reads LNHDA; CDR2 reads SQIVND (reference sequence). Trimming removed 3 bases from V and 1 base from J, with 6 bases in between. The CDR3 totals 13 residues.